This T cell receptor (beta chain) was sequenced in a study of blood T cell repertoires in COVID-19 (dated by TCRdb to 2020 to 2022). Looking at the study overall: The collaborator samples originated in the United States, Italy and Spain and spanned the acute and convalescent phases of COVID-19. Deeply sampled blood TCRbeta repertoires from subjects exposed to, actively infected with, or recovered from COVID-19 were included in the dataset. Where available, HLA class I and class II types were taken from metadata supplied by the sample provider and were not determined by assay-based typing. The sample metadata nearly always contained a de-identified subject ID, COVID-19 status, age in years and sex. The repertoires were released in a freely available public database intended as a resource for research on the immune response to SARS-CoV-2. Samples were obtained from the ongoing ImmuneRACE study (first 160 participants) and from 1,200 or so subjects provided by 6 global collaborators. The prospective study material was composed of cDNA or gDNA derived from T cells, B-cell-depleted T cells, or PBMCs.

The paper as a whole reports these results and caveats: How much clinical and demographic metadata was included differed by source and by participant, and the metadata was provided uncurated.

Remarks on this clone: Its antigen is unknown. Nothing much larger sits one base from this clone, and base qualities are not available.

At the junction V is shortened by 5 bases and J by 1 base; bases outside the gene matches: 7. Via the germline V gene, CDR1 is SGHTA and CDR2 FQGNSA. The cysteine opens and the phenylalanine closes a CDR3 of 15 amino acids. Of the read, only the CDR3 DNA is kept; its 45 bases are in frame from base 1. Whole blood was collected in K2EDTA tubes by collaborating institutions according to the institutions' own protocols. For TCRbeta analysis, collaborators shipped samples in one of three forms: frozen whole blood, isolated PBMCs, or DNA extracted from either of those sample types. TCRbeta CDR3 regions were amplified from genomic DNA using the immunoSEQ Assay, a bias-controlled multiplex PCR. The paper's data handling went like this. The number of nucleated cells in each sample was estimated by amplification of reference gene primers within the assay. Sequence reads were collapsed and filtered to measure the absolute abundance of every unique TCRbeta CDR3 rearrangement. For each sample, productive Simpson clonality was calculated as the square root of Simpson's diversity index across productive rearrangements. This is the immuneACCESS table as TCRdb keeps it, with only in-frame sequences that have V and J called. A part of the clones is gone; compared with another copy, unresolved V genes explain less than half, and the rest is unexplained. The V and J calls and clone size are taken from that table; D and trimming were inferred from the DNA. This sample gives 95,000 to 150,000 clones in total; about two thirds of them show up just once. Under 0.95% of the sample goes to the ten largest clones.

This sequence was found in a human donor with acute or convalescent COVID-19. The donor label of this sample is uncertain. Input material: peripheral blood. In this chain, TRBV7-2 is recombined with TRBJ2-5, and 7 bases in between align with TRBD2. In nucleotide form, the sequence is TGTGCCAGCAGCCCCGCGGGACTACCCCAAGAGACCCAGTACTTC. It codes for CASSPAGLPQETQYF. Extended through the reference TRBV7-2 and TRBJ2-5 proteins, this CDR3 yields the full variable domain: GAGVSQSPSNKVTEKGKDVELRCDPISGHTALYWYRQSLGQGLEFLIYFQGNSAPDKSGLPSDRFSAERTGGSVSTLTIQRTQQEDSAVYLCASSPAGLPQETQYFGPGTRLLVL.